This is a list of T cell receptor beta chains from one sample in a study of blood T cell repertoires in COVID-19. Repertoires were generated with immunoSEQ multiplex PCR, while TCRdb's copy carries only in-frame clones and drops some. The top ten clones hold around 12% of a sample with 150,000 to 200,000 clones, 75% to 85% of them seen once. The sequencing sample was made of peripheral blood. These receptors were taken from a woman aged 80 or over with COVID-19, enrolled during active disease. Both conserved end residues are part of each CDR3. The D gene is left open where the match is weak. Clone size appears in some rows only: once, few, many, or a class for an expanded clone.

V: TRBV2
J: TRBJ2-1
D: -
size: -
CDR3: CASSEALYNEQFF
DNA: TGTGCCAGCAGTGAGGCCTTGTACAATGAGCAGTTCTTC

V: TRBV23-1
J: TRBJ1-1
D: -
size: -
CDR3: CAGWAMNTEAFF
DNA: TGCGCCGGGTGGGCGATGAACACTGAAGCTTTCTTT

V: TRBV19
J: TRBJ1-5
D: -
size: -
CDR3: CASSMRVVAQPQHF
DNA: TGTGCCAGTAGTATGCGCGTAGTCGCCCAGCCCCAGCATTTT

V: TRBV6-2/TRBV6-3
J: TRBJ2-5
D: TRBD1
size: -
CDR3: CASSLHRGTQYF
DNA: TGTGCCAGCAGTTTGCACAGGGGCACCCAGTACTTC

V: TRBV4-3
J: TRBJ1-2
D: -
size: -
CDR3: CASSQGWAGEGYTF
DNA: TGCGCCAGCAGCCAAGGGTGGGCAGGGGAAGGCTACACCTTC

V: TRBV7-2
J: TRBJ1-5
D: -
size: few
CDR3: CASSFPPYQPQHF
DNA: TGTGCCAGCAGCTTTCCCCCCTATCAGCCCCAGCATTTT

V: TRBV10-3
J: TRBJ1-1
D: TRBD1
size: -
CDR3: CAISRQGTGDTEAFF
DNA: TGTGCCATCAGTCGACAGGGGACCGGGGACACTGAAGCTTTCTTT

V: TRBV5-5
J: TRBJ1-4
D: TRBD1
size: -
CDR3: CASSTGQPNEKLFF
DNA: TGTGCCAGCAGCACGGGACAGCCTAATGAAAAACTGTTTTTT

V: TRBV10-3
J: TRBJ1-6
D: -
size: -
CDR3: CAIKKESSSPLHF
DNA: TGTGCCATCAAGAAGGAGAGCTCTTCACCCCTCCACTTT

V: TRBV6-5
J: TRBJ2-2
D: TRBD1
size: -
CDR3: CASSRQGATGELFF
DNA: TGTGCCAGCAGTCGACAGGGGGCCACCGGGGAGCTGTTTTTT

V: TRBV28
J: TRBJ1-2
D: TRBD1
size: -
CDR3: CASSLPRGGANYGYTF
DNA: TGTGCCAGCAGTTTGCCACGAGGGGGCGCAAACTATGGCTACACCTTC

V: TRBV19
J: TRBJ2-1
D: TRBD2
size: once
CDR3: CASSIGGTSGYNEQFF
DNA: TGTGCCAGTAGTATAGGGGGGACTAGCGGTTACAATGAGCAGTTCTTC

V: TRBV9
J: TRBJ2-3
D: TRBD2
size: -
CDR3: CASSRSGRRPPADTQYF
DNA: TGTGCCAGCAGCCGTAGCGGGAGACGCCCCCCCGCAGATACGCAGTATTTT

V: TRBV15
J: TRBJ2-5
D: -
size: -
CDR3: CATSQRFYQETQYF
DNA: TGTGCCACCAGCCAGCGTTTTTACCAAGAGACCCAGTACTTC

V: TRBV30
J: TRBJ1-5
D: -
size: -
CDR3: CAWRSYQPQHF
DNA: TGTGCCTGGAGATCGTATCAGCCCCAGCATTTT

V: TRBV15
J: TRBJ2-5
D: TRBD1
size: once
CDR3: CATSRAGTGGETQYF
DNA: TGTGCCACCAGCAGAGCCGGGACAGGGGGAGAGACCCAGTACTTC

V: TRBV30
J: TRBJ1-4
D: -
size: -
CDR3: CAWSVAANEKLFF
DNA: TGTGCCTGGAGTGTGGCGGCTAATGAAAAACTGTTTTTT

V: TRBV6-1
J: TRBJ2-1
D: -
size: -
CDR3: CASSERRGLSYNEQFF
DNA: TGTGCCAGCAGCGAAAGGCGGGGGCTCTCCTACAATGAGCAGTTCTTC

V: TRBV18
J: TRBJ1-1
D: -
size: -
CDR3: CASSDYSGSNTEAFF
DNA: TGTGCCAGCTCAGATTACAGTGGGTCGAACACTGAAGCTTTCTTT

V: TRBV11-3
J: TRBJ2-1
D: TRBD1
size: -
CDR3: CASSLVDGGQGYNEQFF
DNA: TGTGCCAGCAGCTTAGTTGATGGGGGACAGGGCTACAATGAGCAGTTCTTC

V: TRBV19
J: TRBJ2-7
D: TRBD2
size: -
CDR3: CASSVGLSYEQYF
DNA: TGTGCCAGTAGTGTGGGACTAAGCTACGAGCAGTACTTC